Sequencing of this T cell receptor beta chain was carried out in a study of tumor-infiltrating lymphocytes in primary liver carcinoma. Study-wide points: Lesser overlap characterized tumor-adjacent and tumor-blood pairs relative to tumor region pairs.

The CDR3 spans 17 residues. Germline DNA was also extracted, while the blood RNA originated from unsorted whole blood. Peripheral blood, approximately 4.4 milliliters, was collected prior to surgery. Regarding this clonotype: Its specificity is not known. At one boundary the junction diverges from the germline segment, which might be a read error.

Production of TCR beta cDNA used approximately 480 ng total RNA together with a constant-region primer. ARM-PCR was slightly modified, and three nested multiplex PCR rounds with it gave rise to the TCR beta libraries. PCR rounds one and two used TRBV1-TRBV30 forward primers with a C-beta reverse primer for around 9 cycles each. TCRdb fed the multiplex PCR reads into MiXCR, producing one record per CDR3 protein. The sample consists of hundreds of thousands of distinct CDR3 sequences, over 55% of them appearing once. This TCR derives from a man aged 35 to 55 with primary liver carcinoma and hepatitis B virus infection. The material sequenced was peripheral blood. V is TRBV12-3 or TRBV12-4 and J is TRBJ1-2; D is perhaps TRBD1 (6 bases). CDR3 protein: CAISQRQAASRNYGYTF. The CDR3 nucleotides are TGTGCCATCAGCCAAAGACAGGCAGCATCCCGTAACTATGGCTATACCTTC.